The T cell receptor (beta chain) described here comes from a study of vaccination and CD4 T cells after COVID-19. Sequencing of the DNA from cultured CD4+ T cells was carried out with the Oncomine TCR Beta short-read assay. TCRdb redid the calling of the PCR reads with MiXCR, one entry per CDR3 protein. The sample has almost 20,000 distinct CDR3 sequences, 45% to 70% seen once. Of note for this clonotype: Its antigen remains unknown.

The treatment: roughly nine-day PBMC culture with coronavirus spike peptide pools or control peptides (ViraFEST assay). The CDR3 has 14 residues. V shed 4 bases and J 9 bases; nucleotides not matched to a gene: 9. From germline, CDR1 is LGHNA and CDR2 YNFKEQ. The J gene is TRBJ2-1, the V gene TRBV4-2; the match to TRBD2 covers 7 bases. Sequenced material: CD4+ T cells from blood, cultured in vitro. The TCR sequence derives from a human donor who had recovered from COVID-19. The CDR3: CASSLTGTTVEQFF. In nucleotides, the CDR3 is TGTGCCAGCAGCCTAACCGGGACTACGGTTGAGCAGTTCTTC.